Each of the 28 T cell receptor beta chains below was sequenced from the same sample in a study of CD8 T cells in Susac syndrome. The RNA input was roughly 0.45 to 1 ug, and it was reverse transcribed with random hexamers. In TCRdb, the immunoSEQ multiplex PCR reads were re-called with MiXCR into one record per CDR3 protein. Among roughly 200,000 distinct CDR3 sequences listed, more than 90% were seen once. The sequenced sample consisted of CD4+ T cells from PBMCs. The receptors come from a human donor with multiple sclerosis.

The chain links TRBV12-3 or TRBV12-4 to TRBJ2-3; D is uncertain. The CDR3 has 15 residues. V was pared by 2 bases and J by 0 bases, with 9 bases between. The chain's CDR3 is CASSLKVPSTDTQYF. As DNA, the CDR3 is TGTGCCAGCAGTTTAAAGGTCCCTAGCACAGATACGCAGTATTTT.

This chain joins TRBV27 and TRBJ1-2; 8 bases agree with TRBD1. With V trimmed by 4 bases and J by 7 bases, 11 bases remained unmatched. Germline loops: CDR1 MNHEY, CDR2 SMNVEV (reference sequence). The CDR3 loop spans 15 amino acids. CDR3: CASSSPRQGIGGYTF. Written as DNA, the CDR3 is TGTGCCAGCAGTTCCCCGAGACAGGGGATCGGTGGCTACACCTTC.

The chain links TRBV20-1 to TRBJ1-5, with a possible D match to TRBD1 (5 bases). The CDR3 is 13 amino acids. In germline, CDR1 is DFQATT, CDR2 SNEGSKA (reference sequence). V shed 3 bases and J shed 4 bases, with 10 bases lying between them. This chain's CDR3 is CSASFDSNQPQHF. The CDR3 coding sequence is TGCAGTGCTAGCTTCGACAGTAATCAGCCCCAGCATTTT.

The gene calls are TRBV7-8 and TRBJ1-6; D gene uncertain. CDR3 size: 18 residues. Trimming cost V 5 bases and J 0 bases, with 17 bases left between them. Germline values: CDR1 SGHVS, CDR2 FQNEAQ. The CDR3 DNA reads as TGTGCCAGCAGCCTAGAGGGTGGCAGGAGCTCCTATAATTCACCCCTCCACTTT. It is translated as CASSLEGGRSSYNSPLHF.

The chain combines TRBV18 with TRBJ2-3; D is unresolved. The CDR3 loop spans 12 amino acids. Between the trimmed V and J ends, which lost 2 bases and 2 bases, there was a span of 2 bases. From germline, CDR1 is KGHSH and CDR2 LQKENI. CDR3 coding DNA: TGTGCCAGCTCACCAGACACAGATACGCAGTATTTT. The encoded protein is CASSPDTDTQYF.

The chain has TRBV12-3 or TRBV12-4 and TRBJ2-1, with 7 bases lining up with TRBD1. This CDR3 has 13 amino acids. V trimming: 7 bases; J trimming: 4 bases; junction bases outside the gene matches: 4. The CDR3 is CASTRDSYNEQFF. In DNA form, the CDR3 reads TGTGCCAGCACTCGGGACAGTTACAATGAGCAGTTCTTC.

The rearrangement links TRBV2 to TRBJ1-5; 8 nucleotides line up with TRBD1. Germline V gene lookup returns CDR1 SNHLY and CDR2 FYNNEI. The CDR3 loop spans 13 amino acids. V was pared by 10 bases and J by 3 bases, with 5 bases of the junction left unmatched. In DNA form, the CDR3 reads TGTGCCACGGCAGGGGGCCCCAATCAGCCCCAGCATTTT. This sequence encodes CATAGGPNQPQHF.

The chain combines TRBV5-1 with TRBJ2-7; 10 bases fit TRBD2. The CDR3 spans 14 residues. Germline V lookup: CDR1 SGHRS, CDR2 YFSETQ. V gave up 5 bases and J gave up 1 base; unmatched junction bases: 3. CDR3 nucleotide sequence: TGCGCCAGCAGTTCTAGCGGGAGTTCCTACGAGCAGTACTTC. Amino acids: CASSSSGSSYEQYF.

V is TRBV28 and J is TRBJ1-5, with 7 bases matching TRBD1. The CDR3 sequence is 15 residues long. The V gene's germline CDR1 is MDHEN and CDR2 SYDVKM. The V segment lost 3 bases and the J segment 0 bases; nucleotides outside the gene matches: 2. The CDR3 nucleotides are TGTGCCAGCAGTTTGAGGGGGCTTAGCAATCAGCCCCAGCATTTT. Translation: CASSLRGLSNQPQHF.

V usage is TRBV20-1 and J usage is TRBJ1-1; no reliable D call. The germline V gene encodes CDR1 DFQATT and CDR2 SNEGSKA (reference sequence). The CDR3 extends over 12 amino acids. The V gene lost 6 bases and the J gene lost 4 bases, with 12 bases spanning the gap. The CDR3 coding sequence is TGCAGTGCAAGGGTGGGGTTCACTGAAGCTTTCTTT. Translated: CSARVGFTEAFF.

The J gene is TRBJ2-7, the V gene TRBV12-3 or TRBV12-4, with TRBD2 matching 9 bases. V lost 2 bases and J lost 4; bases outside the gene matches: 6. The CDR3 is 15 amino acids. The CDR3 DNA reads TGTGCCAGCAGTTTAAGGCGGGGGGGCCTGTACGAGCAGTACTTC. This codes for CASSLRRGGLYEQYF.

The V gene is TRBV29-1, the J gene TRBJ2-7; possibly TRBD2 for D (5 bases). The CDR3 is 11 amino acids. V lost 2 bases to trimming and J lost 6 bases, with 8 bases between them. Germline-derived CDR1 and CDR2 are SQVTM and ANQGSEA. The CDR3 nucleotides are TGCAGCGTTGAACGGGCGGGCGAGCAGTACTTC. This sequence encodes CSVERAGEQYF.

V gene TRBV7-9 combines with J gene TRBJ2-5; the match to TRBD2 covers 12 bases. This CDR3 has 14 amino acids. Germline lookup yields CDR1 SEHNR and CDR2 FQNEAQ (reference sequence). V gave up 4 bases and J gave up 5 bases; unmatched junction bases: 2. The CDR3 protein is CASSSGTSGETQYF. Here the CDR3 DNA reads TGTGCCAGCAGCTCCGGGACTAGCGGGGAGACCCAGTACTTC. The complete variable domain, with remaining parts taken from reference TRBV7-9 and TRBJ2-5, reads DTGVSQNPRHKITKRGQNVTFRCDPISEHNRLYWYRQTLGQGPEFLTYFQNEAQLEKSRLLSDRFSAERPKGSFSTLEIQRTEQGDSAMYLCASSSGTSGETQYFGPGTRLLVL.

V is TRBV29-1 and J is TRBJ2-6; 7 positions agree with TRBD1. The CDR3 runs 15 residues. Looked up from germline, CDR1 is SQVTM and CDR2 is ANQGSEA. V dropped 7 bases and J dropped 2; count of bases not matched to a gene: 8. DNA of the CDR3: TGCAGCGCCGTCATCGGGACAGCTGGGGCCAACGTCCTGACTTTC. Its translation is CSAVIGTAGANVLTF.

The V call is TRBV12-3 or TRBV12-4, the J call TRBJ1-2, with D maybe TRBD1 (6 bases). V was pared by 6 bases and J by 8 bases, with 16 bases between. The CDR3 runs to 13 residues. This CDR3 reads CASSLQGSKGYTF. The CDR3 DNA reads as TGTGCCAGCAGCCTACAGGGTTCCAAAGGCTACACCTTC.

The rearrangement links TRBV30 to TRBJ1-6; D is unresolved. The germline V gene encodes CDR1 GTSNPN and CDR2 SVGIG (reference sequence). Trimming cost V 5 bases and J 6 bases, with 11 bases left between them. The CDR3 contains 13 residues. The CDR3 sequence is CAWSNRGNSPLHF. Here the CDR3 DNA reads TGTGCCTGGTCTAACAGAGGTAATTCACCCCTCCACTTT. The full variable domain, in which reference TRBV30 and TRBJ1-6 provide the parts outside the CDR3, is SQTIHQWPATLVQPVGSPLSLECTVEGTSNPNLYWYRQAAGRGLQLLFYSVGIGQISSEVPQNLSASRPQDRQFILSSKKLLLSDSGFYLCAWSNRGNSPLHFGNGTRLTVT.

The chain employs TRBV5-6 and TRBJ1-1; tentative D call: TRBD1 (6 bases). The CDR3 consists of 16 residues. Trimming took 1 base from V and 0 from J, leaving 13 bases between them. From germline, CDR1 is SGHDT and CDR2 YYEEEE. As DNA, the CDR3 is TGTGCCAGCAGCTTGTCCACAGGGTTGATGAACACTGAAGCTTTCTTT. Protein product: CASSLSTGLMNTEAFF.

The gene calls are TRBV9 and TRBJ2-4, with a possible D match to TRBD1 (5 bases). V was shortened by 4 bases and J by 6 bases, with 11 bases between the two germline ends. The germline gives CDR1 SGDLS, CDR2 YYNGEE. CDR3 length: 13 residues. As DNA, the CDR3 is TGTGCCAGCAGCCCGGACACGCCAAACATTCAGTACTTC. This encodes CASSPDTPNIQYF. Based on the CDR3 plus reference TRBV9 and TRBJ2-4, the full variable domain is DSGVTQTPKHLITATGQRVTLRCSPRSGDLSVYWYQQSLDQGLQFLIQYYNGEERAKGNILERFSAQQFPDLHSELNLSSLELGDSALYFCASSPDTPNIQYFGAGTRLSVL.

The V gene is TRBV30, the J gene TRBJ2-5, with D possibly matching TRBD1 (8 bases). Germline CDR1 is GTSNPN and CDR2 is SVGIG (reference sequence). The CDR3 is made up of 15 amino acids. Trimming took off 0 bases at V and 2 bases at J, with 13 bases between the two ends. CDR3 loop: CAWSVQGGLQETQYF. The CDR3 region has the DNA TGTGCCTGGAGTGTACAGGGGGGGCTGCAAGAGACCCAGTACTTC.

V usage is TRBV28 and J usage is TRBJ1-2; no definite D call. Trimming shortened V by 2 bases and J by 0 bases, and 10 bases separated the two germline ends. Germline loops: CDR1 MDHEN, CDR2 SYDVKM. This CDR3 comprises 15 residues. CDR3 sequence (DNA): TGTGCCAGCAGTTTAACCAGGCATTCTAACTATGGCTACACCTTC. Encoded protein: CASSLTRHSNYGYTF.

The V gene is TRBV15, the J gene TRBJ2-7; 8 nucleotides agree with TRBD1. V dropped 2 bases and J dropped 4; count of bases not matched to a gene: 4. The germline gives CDR1 LNHNV, CDR2 YYDKDF (reference sequence). The CDR3 has 14 residues. CDR3 sequence reads: CATSRLDRVYEQYF. CDR3 sequence (DNA): TGTGCCACCAGCAGACTGGACAGGGTTTACGAGCAGTACTTC.

The chain uses TRBV9 and TRBJ1-1; D uncertain. The CDR3 sequence is 14 residues long. V lost 4 bases, J lost 1 base, and 11 bases lay in between. Germline CDR1 and CDR2: SGDLS and YYNGEE. The CDR3 loop reads CASSPTPKNTEAFF. CDR3 in DNA: TGTGCCAGCAGCCCAACGCCGAAGAACACTGAAGCTTTCTTT.

The gene calls are TRBV30 and TRBJ1-5; 7 bases map to TRBD1. V gave up 0 bases and J gave up 0 bases; unmatched junction bases: 11. CDR3 length: 18 residues. Per germline, CDR1 GTSNPN and CDR2 SVGIG (reference sequence). CDR3 nucleotides: TGTGCCTGGAGTGTACCGGGCAGGGGGTCCAATAGCAATCAGCCCCAGCATTTT. Protein: CAWSVPGRGSNSNQPQHF.

The chain links TRBV9 to TRBJ2-2; 7 bases line up with TRBD2. The CDR3 length is 14 residues. Germline CDR1 is SGDLS and CDR2 is YYNGEE. V lost 2 bases, J lost 3 bases, and 1 base stayed unmatched. CDR3 sequence (DNA): TGTGCCAGCAGCGTCCTAGCGGACACCGGGGAGCTGTTTTTT. As protein: CASSVLADTGELFF.

The chain joins TRBV12-3 or TRBV12-4 to TRBJ2-7; perhaps TRBD1 as D (7 bases). Trimming cost V 6 bases and J 2 bases, with 14 bases left between them. The length of the CDR3 is 14 residues. The CDR3 DNA reads TGTGCCAGCAGGGCCGCGGGACAGACCTACGAGCAGTACTTC. This sequence encodes CASRAAGQTYEQYF.

CDR3 loop: CASSYDRGSGSPLHF. Written as DNA, the CDR3 is TGCGCCAGCAGCTACGACAGGGGGAGTGGTTCACCCCTCCACTTT. V is TRBV5-1 and J is TRBJ1-6; 9 positions agree with TRBD1. The CDR3 totals 15 residues. The V segment lost 3 bases and the J segment 9 bases; nucleotides outside the gene matches: 7. Germline V CDR1 and CDR2: SGHRS, YFSETQ.

This chain uses TRBV29-1 with TRBJ1-3; D is undetermined. The CDR3 spans 12 residues. The V gene's germline CDR1 is SQVTM and CDR2 ANQGSEA. V lost 7 bases, J lost 4 bases, and 11 bases lay in between. CDR3: CSAEEQGNTIYF. The CDR3, as DNA: TGCAGCGCGGAAGAACAAGGAAACACCATATATTTT.

The chain recombines TRBV27 with TRBJ1-2, with TRBD1 matching 11 bases. Trimming removed 4 bases from V and 8 bases from J; junction bases left unmatched: 12. CDR3 size: 16 residues. Germline V lookup: CDR1 MNHEY, CDR2 SMNVEV (reference sequence). The CDR3 loop is CASSSWTGGDLGGYTF. In DNA form, the CDR3 reads TGTGCCAGCAGTTCATGGACAGGGGGCGACCTCGGGGGCTACACCTTC.